The T cell receptor beta chain under discussion was sequenced for a study of quantifying T cell responses using KT2 cells. Turning to the study itself: TCR alpha and beta constant-region primers primed reverse transcription of RNA. A predetermined fluorescence threshold ended the second PCR, run as a qPCR.

A single-stranded UMI oligo with SP2 sequence was ligated to cDNA 3' ends. The first PCR ran approximately 4 cycles with an equimolar RC1.1 and RC1.2 beta primer mix. TCRdb independently ran MiXCR on the UMI-ligation and nested PCR reads; one entry per CDR3 protein. Found here are more than 55,000 distinct CDR3 sequences, 10% to 15% of them singletons; the top ten hold under 10%. This clonotype occurred many times. V was clipped by 6 bases and J by 4 bases; unmatched bases: 10. Germline V CDR1 and CDR2: LNHNV, YYDKDF (reference sequence). The CDR3 covers 15 residues. KT2, a clone with a known TCR, was spiked into unfractionated PBMC. Different KT2-to-PBMC ratios were created with a constant PBMC count.

The clonotype originates from a human donor. Sequencing was done on a sample of PBMCs spiked with cells of the T cell clone KT2. The V call is TRBV15, the J call TRBJ2-3, with 7 bases lining up with TRBD2. The CDR3 nucleotides read TGTGCCACCAGTGATCGTGCGGGAGTGTCAGATACGCAGTATTTT. As protein: CATSDRAGVSDTQYF. The full variable domain, its missing parts supplied by reference TRBV15 and TRBJ2-3, is DAMVIQNPRYQVTQFGKPVTLSCSQTLNHNVMYWYQQKSSQAPKLLFHYYDKDFNNEADTPDNFQSRRPNTSFCFLDIRSPGLGDTAMYLCATSDRAGVSDTQYFGPGTRLTVL.